This section outlines one T cell receptor (beta chain) sequence together with its context. Construction of TCR beta libraries relied on iRepertoire HTBI primers and on Arm-PCR targeting CDR3 regions. TCRdb processed the multiplex PCR reads anew with MiXCR; each CDR3 protein has one entry. The data contain around 460,000 distinct CDR3 sequences, 20% to 25% of them seen just once; the ten biggest clones take up 7.1%. The germline V gene encodes CDR1 KGHDR and CDR2 SFDVKD. The CDR3 totals 16 residues. V shed 4 bases, J shed 5 bases, and the junction held 8 bases outside the gene matches. The data derive from a study of regulatory T cells in long-lasting Graves disease. The time point was: persistent/refractory GD, antithyroid drugs over 5 years with positive TRAb. The authors made the TCR library using RNA they extracted from PBMCs.

The chain joins TRBV24-1 to TRBJ2-1; 9 bases are shared with TRBD2. The starting material was peripheral blood mononuclear cells (PBMCs), obtained when the disease was refractory, from a patient treated with antithyroid drugs. This TCR was sampled from a female donor with Graves disease. CDR3 coding DNA: TGTGCCACCAGTGACCCCCGGACTAGCGTACACAATGAGCAGTTCTTC. Its protein is CATSDPRTSVHNEQFF.